The rows below give T cell receptor beta chains drawn from one sample of a study of blood T cell repertoires in COVID-19. TCRdb keeps only in-frame clones here, not all; method: immunoSEQ multiplex PCR. This table holds 150,000 or so clones, roughly 87% found once. Sequencing was performed on PBMCs or T cells enriched from blood (not recorded which). These receptors were obtained from a human donor with acute COVID-19. The donor label of this sample is uncertain. Each CDR3 is given with its conserved first and last residue. Each record gives: D gene, V gene, clone size, J gene, CDR3 protein, CDR3 DNA. The D gene is left open where the match is weak. Where a row states a size, it is once, few, many or the class of an expanded clone; other rows omit it.

NA	TRBV24-1	NA	TRBJ2-3	CATKAGSDTDTQYF	TGTGCCACCAAGGCAGGTTCAGACACAGATACGCAGTATTTT
TRBD2	TRBV11-2	NA	TRBJ2-3	CASSLEGGLAGGTDTQYF	TGTGCCAGCAGCTTAGAGGGGGGACTAGCGGGGGGCACAGATACGCAGTATTTT
TRBD1	TRBV6-5	once	TRBJ1-1	CASSYDGTGNTEAFF	TGTGCCAGCAGTTATGACGGGACAGGGAACACTGAAGCTTTCTTT
TRBD1	TRBV9	NA	TRBJ1-3	CASSVGDREGENTIYF	TGTGCCAGCAGCGTTGGGGACAGGGAAGGAGAAAACACCATATATTTT
TRBD2	TRBV24-1	NA	TRBJ2-7	CATSGGLAGGPYEQYF	TGTGCCACCAGTGGTGGACTAGCGGGGGGACCCTACGAGCAGTACTTC
TRBD1	TRBV5-1	NA	TRBJ2-5	CASSLSGQGAGETQYF	TGCGCCAGCAGCCTCTCTGGGCAGGGGGCTGGGGAGACCCAGTACTTC
NA	TRBV7-3	NA	TRBJ2-5	CASSLTFGSQETQYF	TGTGCCAGCAGCTTAACGTTTGGGAGTCAAGAGACCCAGTACTTC
NA	TRBV6-5	NA	TRBJ2-7	CASRAPFTGEQYF	TGTGCCAGCCGCGCCCCTTTTACGGGCGAGCAGTACTTC
NA	TRBV30	NA	TRBJ1-5	CAWSKPIGQPLQPQHF	TGTGCCTGGAGTAAGCCAATCGGACAGCCCCTCCAGCCCCAGCATTTT
NA	TRBV7-2	NA	TRBJ1-2	CASSSLGGLNGYTF	TGTGCCAGCAGCTCCCTCGGGGGGCTCAATGGCTACACCTTC
TRBD1	TRBV2	few	TRBJ1-5	CASSEQGDSNQPQHF	TGTGCCAGCAGTGAACAGGGGGATAGCAATCAGCCCCAGCATTTT
TRBD2	TRBV5-4	NA	TRBJ2-3	CASSQDGTSGLRGTDTQYF	TGTGCCAGCAGTCAAGACGGGACTAGCGGCCTAAGGGGCACAGATACGCAGTATTTT
TRBD2	TRBV19	NA	TRBJ2-1	CASSTFLAGGYNEQFF	TGTGCCAGTAGTACCTTCCTAGCGGGGGGATACAATGAGCAGTTCTTC